The 20 T cell receptor beta chains below were found in one sample sequenced in a study of CD8 T cells in Susac syndrome. Reverse transcription of 0.5 to 1 ug RNA was carried out with random hexamers. In TCRdb, the immunoSEQ multiplex PCR reads were re-called with MiXCR into one record per CDR3 protein. The sample includes around 85,000 distinct CDR3 sequences, about 95% of them seen just once. The specimen sequenced was CD8+ T cells from PBMCs. These receptor sequences come from a human donor with Susac syndrome.

The genes are TRBV20-1 and TRBJ1-2; D perhaps matches TRBD1 (6 bases). V dropped 3 bases and J dropped 2 bases, with 13 bases sitting between them. Germline CDR1 reads DFQATT; CDR2 reads SNEGSKA (reference sequence). The CDR3 extends over 14 amino acids. CDR3 loop: CSASHREVNYGYTF. As DNA, the CDR3 is TGCAGTGCTAGCCACAGGGAGGTCAACTATGGCTACACCTTC.

Only one count was recorded for this clonotype. The rearrangement joins TRBV7-6 to TRBJ2-5, with 8 bases aligning to TRBD2. J was trimmed by 5 bases and V by 7 bases; bases with no gene match: 15. The CDR3 contains 16 residues. Germline CDR1 is SGHVS and CDR2 is FNYEAQ. The CDR3: CASNRHQDSGGETQYF. The CDR3 DNA sequence: TGTGCCAGCAACCGACACCAGGACTCGGGGGGGGAGACCCAGTACTTC.

The V call is TRBV29-1, the J call TRBJ2-1; either TRBD1 or TRBD2 may supply D (5 bases each). CDR1 is SQVTM and CDR2 is ANQGSEA in the germline V gene. V shed 2 bases and J shed 6 bases, with 14 bases lying between them. The length of the CDR3 is 14 residues. In DNA, the CDR3 is TGCAGCGTTGAACGGGACGGGGCGGGCAATGAGCAGTTCTTC. This codes for CSVERDGAGNEQFF.

The chain carries TRBV20-1 and TRBJ1-5, with 9 bases lining up with TRBD1. Unmatched junction bases numbered 3, after V lost 1 base and J lost 2 bases. Germline values: CDR1 DFQATT, CDR2 SNEGSKA (reference sequence). The CDR3 extends over 15 amino acids. As DNA, the CDR3 is TGCAGTGCTAGAGCCGGGACAGGGCGCAATCAGCCCCAGCATTTT. Protein: CSARAGTGRNQPQHF.

This sequence joins TRBV5-6 and TRBJ1-2; D uncertain. The CDR3 contains 14 residues. Germline V CDR1 and CDR2: SGHDT, YYEEEE. Trimming took off 0 bases at V and 5 bases at J, with 11 bases between the two ends. The CDR3 region is CASSLGSSSYGYTF. The CDR3 bases are TGTGCCAGCAGCTTGGGGAGTTCCAGTTATGGCTACACCTTC.

V usage is TRBV12-3 or TRBV12-4 and J usage is TRBJ2-5; D ambiguous. The germline V and J ends were trimmed by 5 bases and 6 bases, with 7 bases remaining between them. The CDR3 extends over 11 amino acids. The CDR3 is CASSQDQTQYF. DNA for the CDR3: TGTGCCAGCAGTCAGGACCAGACCCAGTACTTC.

CDR3 amino acids: CASSQTTSGNTDTQYF. The CDR3 DNA is TGTGCCAGCAGCCAAACGACTAGCGGGAACACAGATACGCAGTATTTT. The chain is built from TRBV3-1 and TRBJ2-3, with 11 bases that match TRBD2. J lost 2 bases, V lost 2 bases, and 3 bases had no gene match. CDR1 LGHDT and CDR2 YNNKEL come from the germline V gene (reference sequence). CDR3 length: 16 amino acids.

The V call is TRBV5-6, the J call TRBJ2-7; the D is unclear. The CDR3 totals 12 residues. V was shortened by 0 bases and J by 7 bases, with 8 bases between the two germline ends. Germline lookup yields CDR1 SGHDT and CDR2 YYEEEE. CDR3 sequence reads: CASSLATSEQYF. In nucleotides, the CDR3 is TGTGCCAGCAGCTTGGCGACATCAGAGCAGTACTTC. Full variable domain (remainder filled in from reference TRBV5-6 and TRBJ2-7): DAGVTQSPTHLIKTRGQQVTLRCSPKSGHDTVSWYQQALGQGPQFIFQYYEEEERQRGNFPDRFSGHQFPNYSSELNVNALLLGDSALYLCASSLATSEQYFGPGTRLTVT.

The chain has TRBV3-1 and TRBJ2-5; D tentatively fits TRBD1 or TRBD2 (5 bases each). V shed 1 base and J shed 4 bases, with 16 bases lying between them. This CDR3 has 16 amino acids. Germline-derived CDR1 and CDR2 are LGHDT and YNNKEL (reference sequence). Here the CDR3 reads CASSQGDRVVGETQYF. The CDR3 DNA follows: TGTGCCAGCAGCCAAGGGGACCGGGTCGTGGGAGAGACCCAGTACTTC.

The chain couples TRBV15 to TRBJ1-2; TRBD1 matches 7 bases. The CDR3 runs to 12 residues. The V gene end was trimmed by 7 bases and the J gene end by 6 bases; junction bases not matched to a gene: 5. Per the germline V gene, CDR1 is LNHNV and CDR2 is YYDKDF (reference sequence). CDR3 in DNA: TGTGCCACCAAGGCAGGGGGGGATGGCTACACCTTC. This codes for CATKAGGDGYTF.

The rearrangement uses TRBV11-2 and TRBJ2-3; tentative D call: TRBD1 (6 bases). Germline values: CDR1 SGHAT, CDR2 FQNNGV. Trimming took off 1 base at V and 0 bases at J, with 8 bases between the two ends. The CDR3 consists of 15 residues. For the CDR3, the DNA is TGTGCCAGCAGCTTAGGGACAGCCAGCACAGATACGCAGTATTTT. Its translation is CASSLGTASTDTQYF.

Only one count was recorded for this clonotype. The chain carries TRBV5-6 and TRBJ2-1; D not certain. V gave up 0 bases and J gave up 3 bases, with 4 bases separating them. This CDR3 contains 13 residues. Germline V lookup: CDR1 SGHDT, CDR2 YYEEEE. This chain's CDR3 is CASSLDDYNEQFF. The CDR3 nucleotides are TGTGCCAGCAGCTTGGACGACTACAATGAGCAGTTCTTC.

The chain combines TRBV30 with TRBJ2-1; 8 positions agree with TRBD1. The length of the CDR3 is 14 residues. With V trimmed by 2 bases and J by 5 bases, 5 bases remained unmatched. Germline V gene sequence: CDR1 GTSNPN, CDR2 SVGIG (reference sequence). CDR3 nucleotides: TGTGCCTGGAGTTCCGGGACAGGTGACAATGAGCAGTTCTTC. This gives the protein CAWSSGTGDNEQFF.

The V gene is TRBV28, the J gene TRBJ2-3, with D maybe TRBD2 (6 bases). Germline CDR1 MDHEN, CDR2 SYDVKM. CDR3 length: 15 amino acids. Trimming removed 2 bases from V and 6 bases from J, with 15 bases in between. The DNA for the CDR3 is TGTGCCAGCAGTTTACGGGACTCCTGGGGGGATACGCAGTATTTT. Amino acid sequence: CASSLRDSWGDTQYF.

The chain couples TRBV29-1 to TRBJ2-1; 9 nucleotides line up with TRBD2. Germline V gives CDR1 SQVTM, CDR2 ANQGSEA. The ends lost 3 bases at V and 7 bases at J; junction bases unmatched: 13. The CDR3 runs to 16 residues. The CDR3 loop reads CSVEDYSGSFGNEQFF. The CDR3 nucleotides are TGCAGCGTTGAGGACTATAGCGGGAGCTTTGGGAATGAGCAGTTCTTC.

The chain recombines TRBV7-2 with TRBJ1-2, with 7 bases identical to TRBD1. V lost 9 bases, J lost 2 bases, and 3 bases stayed unmatched. CDR3 length: 12 residues. Looked up from germline, CDR1 is SGHTA and CDR2 is FQGNSA. The CDR3 DNA reads TGTGCCAGTAGGGGGCCGAACTATGGCTACACCTTC. Translating it yields CASRGPNYGYTF.

The genes are TRBV5-6 and TRBJ2-1; D is ambiguous. The V gene's germline CDR1 is SGHDT and CDR2 YYEEEE. The CDR3 is made up of 12 amino acids. Trimming stripped 4 bases from V and 6 bases from J, with 8 bases between. CDR3 DNA: TGTGCCAGCAGCGACGGGTCCAATGAGCAGTTCTTC. Its protein product is CASSDGSNEQFF.

This clonotype was recorded only once. V and J are TRBV14 and TRBJ1-1, with D maybe TRBD1 (5 bases). Trimming took off 2 bases at V and 2 bases at J, with 15 bases between the two ends. Germline loops: CDR1 SGHDN, CDR2 FVKESK. CDR3 size: 16 residues. In DNA, the CDR3 is TGTGCCAGCAGCCAACCCTACGGGACGGATAACACTGAAGCTTTCTTT. This translates into CASSQPYGTDNTEAFF.

The gene calls are TRBV9 and TRBJ2-1; no clear D. CDR1 is SGDLS and CDR2 is YYNGEE in the germline V gene. This CDR3 comprises 14 residues. V was pared by 4 bases and J by 8 bases, with 16 bases between. CDR3 in amino acids: CASSPSDDPDEQFF. The DNA of the CDR3 is TGTGCCAGCAGCCCCTCAGACGATCCCGATGAGCAGTTCTTC. The variable domain in full, completed from reference TRBV9 and TRBJ2-1, reads DSGVTQTPKHLITATGQRVTLRCSPRSGDLSVYWYQQSLDQGLQFLIQYYNGEERAKGNILERFSAQQFPDLHSELNLSSLELGDSALYFCASSPSDDPDEQFFGPGTRLTVL.

The rearrangement joins TRBV5-1 to TRBJ1-1; the match to TRBD1 covers 9 bases. Unmatched junction bases numbered 11, after V lost 1 base and J lost 4 bases. Looked up from germline, CDR1 is SGHRS and CDR2 is YFSETQ. CDR3 size: 17 residues. CDR3 protein: CASSLRMLGQGPTEAFF. CDR3 nucleotides: TGCGCCAGCAGCTTGAGGATGCTTGGACAGGGGCCCACTGAAGCTTTCTTT.